This TCR beta chain was captured in a study of T cells after posttransplantation cyclophosphamide. The germline gives CDR1 SGHRS, CDR2 YFSETQ. This CDR3 has 14 residues. V lost 3 bases and J 0 bases, leaving 9 bases between the germline ends. The table came from immunoSEQ multiplex PCR; TCRdb's copy has only in-frame clones and leaves some out. Among 66,000 or so clones listed, about 94% were seen once. The receptor's source is a woman aged 25-40 years in good health and a related stem cell transplant donor. The sequenced sample consisted of PBMCs. The V call is TRBV5-1, the J call TRBJ1-1, with D hard to call. CDR3: CASSWRSMNTEAFF. The CDR3 region has the DNA TGCGCCAGCAGCTGGAGAAGCATGAACACTGAAGCTTTCTTT.